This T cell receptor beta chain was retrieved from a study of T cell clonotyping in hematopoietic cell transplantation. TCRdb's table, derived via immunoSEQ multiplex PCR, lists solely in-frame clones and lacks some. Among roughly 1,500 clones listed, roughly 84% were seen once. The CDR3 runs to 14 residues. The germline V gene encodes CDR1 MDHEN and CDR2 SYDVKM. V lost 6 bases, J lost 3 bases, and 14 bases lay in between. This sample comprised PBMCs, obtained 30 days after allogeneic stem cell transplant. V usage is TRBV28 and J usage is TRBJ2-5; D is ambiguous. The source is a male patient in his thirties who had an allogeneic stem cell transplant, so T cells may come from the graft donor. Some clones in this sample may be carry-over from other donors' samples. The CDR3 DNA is TGTGCCAGCAGGTGGGTCTCCGCGGAAGAGACCCAGTACTTC. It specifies CASRWVSAEETQYF.